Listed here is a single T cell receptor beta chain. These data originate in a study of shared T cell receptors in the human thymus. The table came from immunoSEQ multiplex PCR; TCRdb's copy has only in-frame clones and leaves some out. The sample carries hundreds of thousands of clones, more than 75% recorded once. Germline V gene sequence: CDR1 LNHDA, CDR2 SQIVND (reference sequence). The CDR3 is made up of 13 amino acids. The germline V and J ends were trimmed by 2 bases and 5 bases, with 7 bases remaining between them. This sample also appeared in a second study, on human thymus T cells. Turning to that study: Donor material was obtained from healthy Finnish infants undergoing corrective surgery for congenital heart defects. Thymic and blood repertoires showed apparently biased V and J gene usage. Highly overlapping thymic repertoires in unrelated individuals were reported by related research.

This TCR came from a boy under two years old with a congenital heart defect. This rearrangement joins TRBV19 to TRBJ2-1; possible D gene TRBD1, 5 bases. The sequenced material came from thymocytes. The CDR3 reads CASSIQQDNEQFF. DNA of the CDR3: TGTGCCAGTAGTATACAACAGGACAATGAGCAGTTCTTC.